The 2 T cell receptor beta chains reported below all come from one sample, sequenced in a study of blood T cell repertoires in COVID-19 (dated by TCRdb to about 2020). Receptor amplification or capture employed the immunoSEQ multiplex PCR assay. TCRdb mirrors the immuneACCESS table, restricted to in-frame sequences. Some clones are absent from its copies; in checked studies, under half trace to an unresolved V gene, and the reason for the others is unknown. This sample lists 51,000 or so clones; 81% were detected once. The ten largest clonotypes hold approximately 26% of the sample. Sequenced input: peripheral blood. The receptors derive from a woman aged 80 or over with COVID-19, enrolled during active disease.

A few counts support this clone. The J gene is TRBJ1-6, the V gene TRBV5-1; maybe TRBD1 (5 bases). There are 13 residues in the CDR3. Trimming took off 4 bases at V and 5 bases at J, with 7 bases between the two ends. The germline gives CDR1 SGHRS, CDR2 YFSETQ. The CDR3 DNA follows: TGCGCCAGCAGCGGGACTGATAATTCACCCCTCCACTTT. Protein: CASSGTDNSPLHF.

This chain connects TRBV2 to TRBJ1-1, with TRBD1 matching 9 bases. The trim removed 8 bases at V and 6 bases at J, leaving 13 bases unmatched. The CDR3 contains 15 residues. CDR1 and CDR2 from the germline V gene are SNHLY and FYNNEI. The chain's CDR3 is CASAPYGTGMSEAFF. The CDR3 nucleotides read TGTGCCAGCGCCCCCTACGGGACAGGGATGTCTGAAGCTTTCTTT.